What follows is one TCR beta chain and its context. Its antigen is undetermined. The sample comes from a study of persistence of HIV-infected CD4 T cells. Study overall: Blood samples, up to roughly 180 mL, came from multiple time points, except two leukapheresis donors sampled once.

Germline values: CDR1 SEHNR, CDR2 FQNEAQ (reference sequence). V lost 6 bases and J lost 5, with 13 bases in between. This CDR3 region has 14 residues. Cells were stimulated nonspecifically with anti-CD3/anti-CD28 magnetic beads. CD4+ T cells upregulating both CD40 ligand and CD69 were sorted as responding cells. Stimulated PBMCs had first been depleted of CD8+ T cells. The immunoSEQ assay was version 4, run in survey mode. The assay was immunoSEQ multiplex PCR, and TCRdb's table has in-frame clones only and misses some. The table has tens of thousands of clones, about 91% seen once. The clonotype comes from an adult man with HIV who was CMV-seropositive. The specimen was CD4+ T cells sorted from PBMCs after approximately 19-hour stimulation, collected from a patient who received antiretroviral therapy. This chain links TRBV7-9 with TRBJ2-2; D remains unclear. This CDR3 reads CASRGIVGTGELFF. DNA of the CDR3: TGTGCCAGCAGGGGGATCGTTGGGACCGGGGAGCTGTTTTTT.